This entry lists 19 T cell receptor beta chains sequenced from one sample in a study of T cell repertoires in cytomegalovirus infection (dated by TCRdb to 2018 to 2020). The sequencing machine was an Illumina HiSeq 1500. The public reads were reanalyzed by TCRdb: fastp trimming at Q25, MiXCR alignment, in-frame beta chains only. Rows merge per CDR3 protein into single entries with the most common DNA and genes. The sample includes hundreds of thousands of distinct CDR3 sequences, with less than 25% observed a single time. The leading ten clones occupy less than 10% of the sample. Sequencing was done on a sample of CD8+ T cells from PBMCs. The origin of the receptors is a human donor in good health (CMV status not recorded). Some clones in this sample may be carry-over from other donors' samples.

The V and J genes are TRBV4-1 and TRBJ2-7; 9 bases line up with TRBD1. CDR1 is MGHRA, CDR2 YSYEKL, per germline. Trimming removed 0 bases from V and 7 bases from J; junction bases left unmatched: 7. CDR3 length: 15 amino acids. CDR3 DNA: TGCGCCAGCAGCCAAGATGCCGGGACAGGGAGAGAGCAGTACTTC. Translation: CASSQDAGTGREQYF.

This clonotype was recorded many times. This rearrangement joins TRBV6-2 or TRBV6-3 to TRBJ2-7; 8 bases match TRBD2. V gave up 5 bases and J gave up 0 bases; unmatched junction bases: 3. Looked up from germline, CDR1 is MNHEY and CDR2 is SVGEGT. The CDR3 covers 14 residues. CDR3 protein: CASSHSGNSYEQYF. CDR3 sequence (DNA): TGTGCCAGCAGTCATAGCGGGAACTCCTACGAGCAGTACTTC.

This clonotype was observed many times. One junction end does not reproduce the germline sequence, and a read error may be involved. CDR3 in DNA: TGTGCCAGCAGCGGCGAGGGGGTCTGGTGGCTATTT. Translated: CASSGEGVWWLF. V gene TRBV7-2 combines with J gene TRBJ1-1, with D maybe TRBD1 (6 bases). The germline CDR1 and CDR2 sequences are SGHTA and FQGNSA. This CDR3 has 12 amino acids.

V usage is TRBV14 and J usage is TRBJ2-5, with D hard to call. CDR3 size: 14 residues. Germline-derived CDR1 and CDR2 are SGHDN and FVKESK. With 3 bases removed from V and 1 base from J, the gap between germline ends came to 9 bases. CDR3 amino acids: CASSHLQTQETQYF. CDR3 nucleotides: TGTGCCAGCAGCCATCTCCAGACCCAAGAGACCCAGTACTTC.

This clonotype was observed at least ten times. J is TRBJ2-3 and V is TRBV28; 13 bases are a match to TRBD2. The J segment lost 1 base and the V segment lost 6 bases, leaving 4 bases of the junction unmatched. This CDR3 spans 16 amino acids. Germline CDR1 is MDHEN and CDR2 is SYDVKM. The CDR3 DNA reads as TGTGCCAGCAGCCCCGGACTAGCGGGGGGCACAGATACGCAGTATTTT. Protein product: CASSPGLAGGTDTQYF.

The sample holds many counts of this clonotype. The chain is built from TRBV7-6 and TRBJ1-1; 7 nucleotides agree with TRBD1. In germline, CDR1 is SGHVS, CDR2 FNYEAQ. The CDR3 has 13 residues. Trimming removed 1 base from V and 7 bases from J; junction bases left unmatched: 3. Here the CDR3 reads CASSLGWTGEAFF. CDR3 sequence (DNA): TGTGCCAGCAGCTTAGGGTGGACAGGTGAAGCTTTCTTT.

This clonotype was seen more than once but under ten times. This chain uses TRBV2 with TRBJ2-3; TRBD2 matches 8 bases. The CDR3 sequence is 16 residues long. Per germline, CDR1 SNHLY and CDR2 FYNNEI. With 6 bases clipped from V and 0 bases from J, the junction kept 8 bases outside the gene matches. This chain's CDR3 is CASRPFSGASTDTQYF. The CDR3 region has the DNA TGTGCCAGCAGGCCTTTTAGCGGGGCTAGCACAGATACGCAGTATTTT.

In its sample, this clonotype was seen a few times. The chain uses TRBV7-9 and TRBJ1-2; D unresolved. From germline, CDR1 is SEHNR and CDR2 FQNEAQ (reference sequence). The CDR3 extends over 13 amino acids. V lost 0 bases and J lost 7, with 9 bases in between. As DNA, the CDR3 is TGTGCCAGCAGCTTAGCTATTCTGATTGGCTACACCTTC. Translating it yields CASSLAILIGYTF.

In its sample, this clonotype was seen a few times. This rearrangement joins TRBV7-9 to TRBJ2-2, with 10 bases aligning to TRBD1. Germline V gene lookup returns CDR1 SEHNR and CDR2 FQNEAQ (reference sequence). The J segment lost 4 bases and the V segment lost 6 bases, leaving 5 bases of the junction unmatched. The CDR3 loop spans 15 amino acids. Here the CDR3 reads CASRDGTGVTGELFF. CDR3 DNA: TGTGCCAGCAGAGACGGGACAGGGGTCACCGGGGAGCTGTTTTTT.

V gene TRBV10-3 combines with J gene TRBJ1-2; D is ambiguous. Looked up from germline, CDR1 is ENHRY and CDR2 is SYGVKD. The V end lost 0 bases, the J end lost 4 bases, and 6 bases lay between the germline ends. The CDR3 runs to 13 residues. The CDR3 DNA follows: TGTGCCATCAGTGAGTCGCCCATCTATGGCTACACCTTC. Protein sequence: CAISESPIYGYTF.

The chain has TRBV6-5 and TRBJ2-1; 7 positions match TRBD1. The V segment lost 6 bases and the J segment 7 bases; nucleotides outside the gene matches: 15. CDR3 length equals 16 residues. Germline CDR1 MNHEY, CDR2 SVGAGI. CDR3 region: CASRNLYGTERNEQFF. The CDR3 DNA sequence: TGTGCCAGCAGAAACCTGTACGGGACAGAAAGGAATGAGCAGTTCTTC.

About this clonotype: At one end the junction does not follow the germline gene, possibly because of a read error. V and J are TRBV5-1 and TRBJ1-4; tentative D call: TRBD1 (6 bases). This CDR3 contains 15 residues. CDR1 and CDR2 from the germline V gene are SGHRS and YFSETQ. The CDR3 DNA is TGCGCCGGCAGCTTTGAATGGACAGAAAATGAAAAACTGTTTTTT. It yields the protein CAGSFEWTENEKLFF.

Of note for this clonotype: Germline is not matched at one junction end, which may reflect a read error. The genes are TRBV7-9 and TRBJ1-5; 8 bases map to TRBD1. Germline V gives CDR1 SEHNR, CDR2 FQNEAQ (reference sequence). This CDR3 comprises 16 residues. The CDR3 sequence: CVSSSADRGSNQPQHF. CDR3 nucleotides: TGTGTCAGCAGCTCCGCCGACAGGGGAAGCAATCAGCCCCAGCATTTT.

This clonotype has a count of ten or more. This CDR3 reads CASSLLAVSSGNTIYF. DNA of the CDR3: TGTGCCAGCAGCCTCCTCGCGGTGAGCTCTGGAAACACCATATATTTT. The chain uses TRBV6-6 and TRBJ1-3; unclear D gene. This CDR3 has 16 amino acids. Germline lookup yields CDR1 MNHNY and CDR2 SVGAGI (reference sequence). With 6 bases removed from V and 0 bases from J, the gap between germline ends came to 15 bases.

This clonotype was detected many times. The V and J genes are TRBV6-6 and TRBJ1-4; D may be TRBD1 (5 bases). Deletions cut 5 bases from V and 0 bases from J, with 10 bases between. The CDR3 is 15 amino acids. Germline CDR1 MNHNY, CDR2 SVGAGI (reference sequence). The CDR3 protein is CASSPDRATNEKLFF. The CDR3 bases are TGTGCCAGCAGTCCCGACAGAGCAACTAATGAAAAACTGTTTTTT.

The chain couples TRBV12-3 or TRBV12-4 to TRBJ1-2; 8 bases are shared with TRBD1. The CDR3 is 17 residues long. Trimming cost V 2 bases and J 6 bases; bases outside gene matches: 14. The CDR3 protein is CASSLLAPDRGVNGYTF. The DNA of the CDR3 is TGTGCCAGCAGTTTATTAGCCCCTGACAGGGGTGTAAATGGCTACACCTTC.

This clonotype was counted a few times. This rearrangement joins TRBV14 to TRBJ1-5; unclear D gene. The V end was cut by 4 bases, the J end by 5 bases, with 18 bases between. This CDR3 has 16 amino acids. Germline V CDR1 and CDR2: SGHDN, FVKESK. The CDR3, as DNA: TGTGCCAGCAGCCCCTCCGTTTGGGCGGGGTATCAGCCCCAGCATTTT. This encodes CASSPSVWAGYQPQHF.

This clonotype was observed at least ten times. This rearrangement joins TRBV7-9 to TRBJ2-1, with D possibly TRBD2 on 5 matching bases. Germline V gene sequence: CDR1 SEHNR, CDR2 FQNEAQ (reference sequence). The V and J ends lost 1 base and 5 bases respectively, with 12 bases between them. This CDR3 comprises 15 residues. CDR3 loop: CASSLVEESHNEQFF. CDR3 nucleotide sequence: TGTGCCAGCAGCTTAGTGGAGGAATCACACAATGAGCAGTTCTTC.

J is TRBJ2-1 and V is TRBV25-1; D might be TRBD2 (5 bases). The CDR3 spans 11 residues. Trimming removed 8 bases at V and 9 bases at J, with 11 bases between. Germline CDR1 reads MGHDK; CDR2 reads SYGVNS. Here the CDR3 reads CASGSGIEQFF. The CDR3, as DNA: TGTGCCAGCGGCTCGGGGATTGAGCAGTTCTTC. The variable domain in full, with the rest retrieved from reference TRBV25-1 and TRBJ2-1, is EADIYQTPRYLVIGTGKKITLECSQTMGHDKMYWYQQDPGMELHLIHYSYGVNSTEKGDLSSESTVSRIRTEHFPLTLESARPSHTSQYLCASGSGIEQFFGPGTRLTVL.